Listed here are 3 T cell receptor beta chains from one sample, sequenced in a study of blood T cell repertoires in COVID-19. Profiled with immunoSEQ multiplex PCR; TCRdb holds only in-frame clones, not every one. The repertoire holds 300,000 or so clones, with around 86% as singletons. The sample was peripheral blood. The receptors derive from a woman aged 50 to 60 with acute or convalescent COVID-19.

The CDR3 DNA follows: TGTGCCAGCAGCCCCGGACTAGCAAGGGATACGCAGTATTTT. Its translation is CASSPGLARDTQYF. The V gene is TRBV9, the J gene TRBJ2-3; 8 nucleotides agree with TRBD2. This CDR3 spans 14 amino acids. The V segment lost 4 bases and the J segment 6 bases; nucleotides outside the gene matches: 7. Looked up from germline, CDR1 is SGDLS and CDR2 is YYNGEE.

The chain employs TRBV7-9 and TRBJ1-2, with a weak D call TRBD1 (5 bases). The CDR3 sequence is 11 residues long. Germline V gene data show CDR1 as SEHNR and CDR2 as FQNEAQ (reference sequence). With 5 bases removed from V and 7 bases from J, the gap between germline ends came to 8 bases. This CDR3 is CASSMGGGYTF. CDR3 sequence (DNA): TGTGCCAGCAGCATGGGGGGTGGCTACACCTTC.

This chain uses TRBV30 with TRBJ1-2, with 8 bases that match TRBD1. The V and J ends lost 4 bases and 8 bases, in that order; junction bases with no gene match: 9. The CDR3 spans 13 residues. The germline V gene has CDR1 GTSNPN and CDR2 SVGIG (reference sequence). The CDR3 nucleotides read TGTGCCTGGACCAAACAGGGGGTTGAGGGCTACACCTTC. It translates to CAWTKQGVEGYTF.